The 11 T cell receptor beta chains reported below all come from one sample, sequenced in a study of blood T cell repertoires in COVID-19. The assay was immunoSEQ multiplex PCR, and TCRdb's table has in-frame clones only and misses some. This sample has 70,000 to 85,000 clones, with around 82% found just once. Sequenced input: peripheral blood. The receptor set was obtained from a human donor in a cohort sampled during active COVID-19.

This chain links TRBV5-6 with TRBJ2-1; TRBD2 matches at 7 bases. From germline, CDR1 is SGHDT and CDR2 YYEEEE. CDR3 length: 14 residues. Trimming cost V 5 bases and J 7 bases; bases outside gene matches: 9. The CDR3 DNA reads TGTGCCAGCAGACCCCGCGGGGAGGGGAATGAGCAGTTCTTC. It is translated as CASRPRGEGNEQFF.

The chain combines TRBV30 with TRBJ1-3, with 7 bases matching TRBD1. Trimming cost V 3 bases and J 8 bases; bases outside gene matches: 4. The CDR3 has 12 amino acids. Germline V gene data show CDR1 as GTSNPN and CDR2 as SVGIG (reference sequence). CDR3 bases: TGTGCCTGGAGCGAGGGGGCATACACCATATATTTT. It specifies CAWSEGAYTIYF. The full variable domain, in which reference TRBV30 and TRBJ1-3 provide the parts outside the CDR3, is SQTIHQWPATLVQPVGSPLSLECTVEGTSNPNLYWYRQAAGRGLQLLFYSVGIGQISSEVPQNLSASRPQDRQFILSSKKLLLSDSGFYLCAWSEGAYTIYFGEGSWLTVV.

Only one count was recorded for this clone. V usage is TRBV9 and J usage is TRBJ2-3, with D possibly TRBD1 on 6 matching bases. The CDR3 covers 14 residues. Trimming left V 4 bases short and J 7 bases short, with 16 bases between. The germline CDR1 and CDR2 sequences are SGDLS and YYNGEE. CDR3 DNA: TGTGCCAGCAGCATAATACAGGGCCCTTATACGCAGTATTTT. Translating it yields CASSIIQGPYTQYF.

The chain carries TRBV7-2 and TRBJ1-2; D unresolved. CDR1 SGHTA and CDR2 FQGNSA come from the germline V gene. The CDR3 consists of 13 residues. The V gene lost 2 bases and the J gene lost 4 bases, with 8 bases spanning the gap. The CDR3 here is CASSLNAGYGYTF. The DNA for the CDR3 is TGTGCCAGCAGCTTAAACGCCGGCTATGGCTACACCTTC. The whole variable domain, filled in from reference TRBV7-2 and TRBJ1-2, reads GAGVSQSPSNKVTEKGKDVELRCDPISGHTALYWYRQSLGQGLEFLIYFQGNSAPDKSGLPSDRFSAERTGGSVSTLTIQRTQQEDSAVYLCASSLNAGYGYTFGSGTRLTVV.

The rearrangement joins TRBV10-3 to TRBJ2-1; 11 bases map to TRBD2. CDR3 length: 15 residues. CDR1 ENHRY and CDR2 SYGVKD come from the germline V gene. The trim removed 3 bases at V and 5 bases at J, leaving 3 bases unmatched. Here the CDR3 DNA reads TGTGCCATCAGTGAATTTAGCGGGGGGGACAATGAGCAGTTCTTC. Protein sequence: CAISEFSGGDNEQFF.

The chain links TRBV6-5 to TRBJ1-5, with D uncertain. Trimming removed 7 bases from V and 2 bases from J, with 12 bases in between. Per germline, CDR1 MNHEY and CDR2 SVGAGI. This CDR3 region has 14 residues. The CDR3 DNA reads TGTGCCAGCACCGGCCTGGGAGGCAATCAGCCCCAGCATTTT. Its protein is CASTGLGGNQPQHF.

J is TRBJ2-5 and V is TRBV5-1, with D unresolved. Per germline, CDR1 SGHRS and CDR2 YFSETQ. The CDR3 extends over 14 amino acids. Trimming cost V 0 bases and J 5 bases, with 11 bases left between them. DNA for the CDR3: TGCGCCAGCAGCTTGGATCCCAGCGCGGAGACCCAGTACTTC. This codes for CASSLDPSAETQYF.

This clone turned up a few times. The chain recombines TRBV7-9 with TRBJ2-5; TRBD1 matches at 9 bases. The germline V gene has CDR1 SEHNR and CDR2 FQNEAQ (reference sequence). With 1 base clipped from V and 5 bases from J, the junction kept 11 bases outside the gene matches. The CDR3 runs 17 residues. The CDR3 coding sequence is TGTGCCAGCAGCTTAGGAACAGGGGGCGTCGGTAGGGAGACCCAGTACTTC. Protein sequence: CASSLGTGGVGRETQYF.

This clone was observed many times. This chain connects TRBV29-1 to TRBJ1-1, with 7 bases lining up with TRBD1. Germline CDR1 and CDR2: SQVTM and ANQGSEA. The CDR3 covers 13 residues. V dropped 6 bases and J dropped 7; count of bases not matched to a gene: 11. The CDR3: CSVARDSRNEAFF. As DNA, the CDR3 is TGCAGCGTCGCAAGGGACAGCCGGAATGAAGCTTTCTTT.

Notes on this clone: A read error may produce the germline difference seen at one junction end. The CDR3 is CASQGMGTHYF. CDR3 DNA sequence: TGTGCCAGTCAGGGGATGGGTACGCATTATTTT. The J gene is TRBJ2-3, the V gene TRBV19, with D possibly being TRBD1 (6 bases). This CDR3 has 11 amino acids. In germline, CDR1 is LNHDA, CDR2 SQIVND (reference sequence).

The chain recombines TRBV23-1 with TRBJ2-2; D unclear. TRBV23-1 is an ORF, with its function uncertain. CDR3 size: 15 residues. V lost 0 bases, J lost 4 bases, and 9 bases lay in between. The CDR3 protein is CASSQSGSCTGELFF. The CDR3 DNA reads TGCGCCAGCAGTCAATCGGGCAGCTGCACCGGGGAGCTGTTTTTT.